These T cell receptor beta chains were read from a single sample in a study. TCRdb redid the calling of the 5' RACE reads with MiXCR, one entry per CDR3 protein. This table has fewer than 40,000 distinct CDR3 sequences, approximately 25% appearing once. The sample consisted of memory CD4+ T cells sorted from blood. The receptors derive from a female donor with breast cancer. The CDR3 runs from the conserved cysteine through the conserved F or W. D genes are given only for firm matches. Clone size, where shown, is once, few, many, or a class for clones that have expanded.

cdr3_length: 14; j_call: TRBJ2-2; v_call: TRBV12-3/TRBV12-4; d_call: TRBD1; clone_size: few; cdr3_aa: CASSGTGTSGELFF; cdr3_nt: TGTGCCAGCAGTGGGACAGGGACAAGCGGGGAGCTGTTTTTT
cdr3_length: 12; j_call: TRBJ2-1; v_call: TRBV9; d_call: NA; clone_size: NA; cdr3_aa: CASSVSWDEQFF; cdr3_nt: TGTGCCAGCAGCGTATCTTGGGATGAGCAGTTCTTC
cdr3_length: 15; j_call: TRBJ2-7; v_call: TRBV3-1; d_call: NA; clone_size: many; cdr3_aa: CASSQDWTKSYEQYF; cdr3_nt: TGTGCCAGCAGCCAAGATTGGACGAAATCCTACGAGCAGTACTTC
cdr3_length: 16; j_call: TRBJ1-6; v_call: TRBV7-8; d_call: NA; clone_size: few; cdr3_aa: CASSVSGRGANSPLHF; cdr3_nt: TGTGCCAGCAGCGTGTCAGGGAGAGGGGCCAATTCACCCCTCCACTTT
cdr3_length: 14; j_call: TRBJ1-1; v_call: TRBV5-1; d_call: TRBD1; clone_size: many; cdr3_aa: CASSLGSPGGEAFF; cdr3_nt: TGCGCCAGCAGCCTCGGAAGCCCAGGGGGTGAAGCTTTCTTT
cdr3_length: 14; j_call: TRBJ2-3; v_call: TRBV27; d_call: NA; clone_size: NA; cdr3_aa: CASSLNSPPDTQYF; cdr3_nt: TGTGCCAGCAGTTTAAATAGCCCCCCAGATACGCAGTATTTT
cdr3_length: 14; j_call: TRBJ2-5; v_call: TRBV25-1; d_call: NA; clone_size: many; cdr3_aa: CASSAPSGQETQYF; cdr3_nt: TGTGCCAGCAGTGCCCCGTCTGGCCAAGAGACCCAGTACTTC
cdr3_length: 13; j_call: TRBJ1-2; v_call: TRBV7-8; d_call: NA; clone_size: many; cdr3_aa: CASSTRRGDGYTF; cdr3_nt: TGTGCCAGCAGCACCCGGAGGGGGGATGGCTACACCTTC
cdr3_length: 13; j_call: TRBJ2-3; v_call: TRBV24-1; d_call: NA; clone_size: NA; cdr3_aa: CAASGINTDTQYF; cdr3_nt: TGTGCCGCTTCGGGGATTAACACAGATACGCAGTATTTT
cdr3_length: 14; j_call: TRBJ2-1; v_call: TRBV5-1; d_call: NA; clone_size: NA; cdr3_aa: CASSLAVLNNEQFF; cdr3_nt: TGCGCCAGCAGCTTGGCCGTACTAAACAATGAGCAGTTCTTC
cdr3_length: 12; j_call: TRBJ2-1; v_call: TRBV7-9; d_call: NA; clone_size: once; cdr3_aa: CASSLALNEQFF; cdr3_nt: TGTGCCAGCAGCTTAGCGCTGAATGAGCAGTTCTTC
cdr3_length: 14; j_call: TRBJ1-5; v_call: TRBV6-6; d_call: TRBD1; clone_size: many; cdr3_aa: CASSPTGPNQPQHF; cdr3_nt: TGTGCCAGCAGCCCGACAGGGCCAAATCAGCCCCAGCATTTT
cdr3_length: 15; j_call: TRBJ2-1; v_call: TRBV28; d_call: TRBD2; clone_size: NA; cdr3_aa: CASSLIAGGINEQFF; cdr3_nt: TGTGCCAGCAGTTTAATTGCGGGGGGGATCAATGAGCAGTTCTTC
cdr3_length: 16; j_call: TRBJ2-2; v_call: TRBV9; d_call: NA; clone_size: few; cdr3_aa: CASSVEDSWGPGELFF; cdr3_nt: TGTGCCAGCAGCGTAGAAGACAGTTGGGGTCCCGGGGAGCTGTTTTTT
cdr3_length: 13; j_call: TRBJ1-5; v_call: TRBV5-6; d_call: NA; clone_size: few; cdr3_aa: CASSTGSNQPQHF; cdr3_nt: TGTGCCAGCAGCACCGGGAGCAATCAGCCCCAGCATTTT
cdr3_length: 20; j_call: TRBJ2-2; v_call: TRBV6-5; d_call: TRBD2; clone_size: many; cdr3_aa: CASSRSGTSAMNANTGELFF; cdr3_nt: TGTGCCAGCAGCCGGTCCGGGACTAGCGCTATGAACGCGAACACCGGGGAGCTGTTTTTT
cdr3_length: 12; j_call: TRBJ2-7; v_call: TRBV7-9; d_call: NA; clone_size: many; cdr3_aa: CASSLQAYEQYF; cdr3_nt: TGTGCCAGCAGCTTACAGGCCTACGAGCAGTACTTC
cdr3_length: 13; j_call: TRBJ2-5; v_call: TRBV7-2; d_call: NA; clone_size: many; cdr3_aa: CASRRGSAETQYF; cdr3_nt: TGTGCCAGCAGACGGGGTAGCGCCGAGACCCAGTACTTC
cdr3_length: 14; j_call: TRBJ2-1; v_call: TRBV3-1; d_call: TRBD2; clone_size: NA; cdr3_aa: CTSSPGTSGNEQFF; cdr3_nt: TGTACCAGCAGCCCCGGGACTAGCGGCAATGAGCAGTTCTTC
cdr3_length: 13; j_call: TRBJ1-3; v_call: TRBV27; d_call: NA; clone_size: few; cdr3_aa: CASSQVQGIPIYF; cdr3_nt: TGTGCCAGCAGTCAAGTCCAGGGAATACCCATATATTTT
cdr3_length: 15; j_call: TRBJ2-7; v_call: TRBV6-2/TRBV6-3; d_call: TRBD1; clone_size: many; cdr3_aa: CASSYTPGTAYEQYF; cdr3_nt: TGTGCCAGCAGTTATACCCCCGGGACAGCCTACGAGCAGTACTTC
cdr3_length: 12; j_call: TRBJ2-5; v_call: TRBV6-5; d_call: NA; clone_size: few; cdr3_aa: CASSPSGETQYF; cdr3_nt: TGTGCCAGCAGTCCTTCGGGGGAGACCCAGTACTTC
cdr3_length: 17; j_call: TRBJ1-5; v_call: TRBV20-1; d_call: TRBD1; clone_size: medium-sized; cdr3_aa: CSAKDEGMTGFNQPQHF; cdr3_nt: TGCAGTGCTAAGGATGAGGGGATGACAGGGTTCAATCAGCCCCAGCATTTT
cdr3_length: 11; j_call: TRBJ2-6; v_call: TRBV28; d_call: NA; clone_size: few; cdr3_aa: CPSSSAAVLTF; cdr3_nt: TGTCCCAGCAGCTCCGCCGCTGTCCTGACTTTC
cdr3_length: 14; j_call: TRBJ1-2; v_call: TRBV7-9; d_call: NA; clone_size: NA; cdr3_aa: CASSFGDPPYGYTF; cdr3_nt: TGTGCCAGCAGCTTTGGAGACCCTCCCTATGGCTACACCTTC
cdr3_length: 16; j_call: TRBJ2-7; v_call: TRBV10-3; d_call: TRBD2; clone_size: many; cdr3_aa: CAISNNGLADYYEQYF; cdr3_nt: TGTGCCATCAGTAATAACGGACTAGCGGACTACTACGAGCAGTACTTC
cdr3_length: 21; j_call: TRBJ2-1; v_call: TRBV9; d_call: NA; clone_size: many; cdr3_aa: CASSNPLRQGVTSGEYNEQFF; cdr3_nt: TGTGCCAGCAGCAACCCCCTTAGACAGGGGGTGACTAGCGGAGAGTACAATGAGCAGTTCTTC
cdr3_length: 18; j_call: TRBJ2-7; v_call: TRBV20-1; d_call: TRBD2; clone_size: medium-sized; cdr3_aa: CSARDLAASGSKSYEQYF; cdr3_nt: TGCAGTGCTAGAGATCTCGCGGCTAGCGGGAGTAAGTCCTACGAGCAGTACTTC
cdr3_length: 13; j_call: TRBJ2-3; v_call: TRBV7-2; d_call: NA; clone_size: many; cdr3_aa: CASSFFKGDTQYF; cdr3_nt: TGTGCCAGCAGCTTCTTTAAGGGAGATACGCAGTATTTT